This is a list of T cell receptor beta chains from one sample in a study of a mutant IDH1 vaccine in newly diagnosed glioma. No cognate antigen is known for these TCRs. Clones were sequenced by immunoSEQ multiplex PCR, and TCRdb holds only the in-frame ones, with some missing. The table includes 30,000 to 35,000 clones, around 90% detected once. This specimen consisted of PBMCs, obtained from a glioma patient whose treatment included an IDH1 peptide vaccine. The receptors here all came from a man aged 18 to 29 with glioma. CDR3s leave out the opening cysteine and the closing phenylalanine or tryptophan. Each record gives: J gene, V gene, CDR3 length, CDR3 protein.

TRBJ1-1,TRBV10-3,10,AIRGDGTEAF
TRBJ2-7,TRBV6-6,13,ASSSSGMAFYEQY
TRBJ1-3,TRBV7-8,20,ASSSFRVSGVSERGSGNTIY
TRBJ2-7,TRBV27,14,ASSSTTGLPPNEQY
TRBJ1-1,TRBV27,11,ASSFVANTEAF
TRBJ2-1,TRBV19,13,ASGARYLGYNEQF
TRBJ1-1,TRBV27,12,ASSLSGAWPEAF
TRBJ2-1,TRBV4-3,14,ASSQDRGGPYNEQF
TRBJ2-4,TRBV11-3,7,ATRTVQY
TRBJ1-1,TRBV20-1,8,SARDPRAF
TRBJ1-1,TRBV7-2,13,ASSLVPDWGTEAF
TRBJ2-7,TRBV7-2,12,ASSPGGRSYEQY
TRBJ2-7,TRBV14,11,ASSQDWGGEQY
TRBJ1-1,TRBV9,11,ASSVARNGEAF
TRBJ2-1,TRBV30,13,AWTPWGLGGNEQF
TRBJ2-3,TRBV4-1,10,ASSQDRDTQY
TRBJ1-5,TRBV15,11,ATSRARAQPQH
TRBJ2-7,TRBV5-1,13,ASSLAATGGYEQY
TRBJ1-5,TRBV6-5,11,ASSSPGTAHQH
TRBJ2-7,TRBV28,8,ASSAYEQY
TRBJ1-1,TRBV29-1,10,SVRDSNTEAF
TRBJ2-2,TRBV4-3,13,ASSPLGPSGGELF
TRBJ1-4,TRBV4-3,14,ASSQLDEEANEKLF
TRBJ1-1,TRBV7-2,13,ASSPRGGGAAEAF
TRBJ1-1,TRBV5-8,10,ASSRGQGSAF
TRBJ2-7,TRBV30,13,AWSVRKDSSYEQY
TRBJ2-6,TRBV4-3,16,ASSQGEQGISGANVLT
TRBJ2-5,TRBV25-1,11,ASNEGAGETQY
TRBJ1-5,TRBV19,14,ASSLEHGGGNQPQH
TRBJ1-3,TRBV19,11,ASSIVSGNTIY
TRBJ2-7,TRBV2,13,ASSDWASGDYEQY
TRBJ1-1,TRBV10-3,12,AISEEGVNTEAF
TRBJ1-5,TRBV14,10,ASSYMEGPQH
TRBJ2-5,TRBV2,14,ASSRTGSVSQETQY
TRBJ2-5,TRBV6-6,14,ASRGITGGAQETQY
TRBJ2-7,TRBV7-2,11,ASSLGGRGEQY
TRBJ1-2,TRBV29-1,13,SVEIDGQRHYGYT
TRBJ1-2,TRBV4-1,14,ASTLDSGTARTGYT
TRBJ1-5,TRBV13,11,ASSLGGYQPQH
TRBJ2-2,TRBV11-3,12,ASSLELNTGELF
TRBJ1-4,TRBV11-2,13,ASSFDSFGGEKLF
TRBJ2-1,TRBV29-1,11,SVLSGSYNEQF
TRBJ1-3,TRBV30,10,AALVLGDTIY
TRBJ1-1,TRBV11-2,12,ASSTQQGATEAF
TRBJ2-4,TRBV5-1,14,ASSPGADRAKNIQY
TRBJ1-2,TRBV5-4,13,ASSRGQWVFSGYT